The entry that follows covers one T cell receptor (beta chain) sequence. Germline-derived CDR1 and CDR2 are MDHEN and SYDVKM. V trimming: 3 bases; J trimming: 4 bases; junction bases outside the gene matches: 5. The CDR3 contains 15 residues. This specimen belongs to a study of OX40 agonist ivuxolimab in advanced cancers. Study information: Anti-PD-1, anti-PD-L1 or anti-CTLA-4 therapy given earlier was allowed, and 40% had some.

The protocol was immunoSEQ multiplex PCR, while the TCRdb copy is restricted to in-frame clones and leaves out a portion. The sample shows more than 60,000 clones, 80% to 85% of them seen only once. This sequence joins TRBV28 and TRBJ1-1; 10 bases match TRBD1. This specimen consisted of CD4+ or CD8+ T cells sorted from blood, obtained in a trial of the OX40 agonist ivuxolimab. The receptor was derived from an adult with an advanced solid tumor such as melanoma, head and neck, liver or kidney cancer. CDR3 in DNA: TGTGCCAGCAGTTTTAGGACAGGGGGATTCACTGAAGCTTTCTTT. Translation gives CASSFRTGGFTEAFF.